This is a list of T cell receptor beta chains from one sample in a study of shared clonotypes between healthy human individuals. Here immunoSEQ multiplex PCR was the method, and the copy in TCRdb shows in-frame clones only, minus some. In the table there are about a million clones, about 74% of which are singletons. The sample was memory CD4+ T cells sorted from blood. Receptors were obtained from a man aged 18 to 35 in good health. Both conserved end residues are trimmed from each CDR3. The order of the fields is J gene, V gene, CDR3 protein.

>TRBJ2-7|TRBV9
ASSVGGAGPYEQY
>TRBJ2-3|TRBV5-1
ASSLRSGSTDTQY
>TRBJ1-4|TRBV2
ASIQGGTGYEKLF
>TRBJ2-3|TRBV5-1
ASSPGTGFTDTQY
>TRBJ1-5|TRBV2
ASSPTGAANQPQH
>TRBJ2-7|TRBV27
ASSFSGTSGGEQY
>TRBJ1-1|TRBV10-2
ASTRQNTEAF
>TRBJ1-3|TRBV18
ASSPSDGGSSGNTIY
>TRBJ2-7|TRBV5-1
ASSLVGSGQGSEQY
>TRBJ1-2|TRBV4-2
ASSTGTGPYGYT
>TRBJ2-5|TRBV10-1
ASSESSAQETQY
>TRBJ2-7|TRBV4-1
ASSQVFDRPRAGGSYEQY
>TRBJ2-5|TRBV7-3
ASSLDGTSQETQY
>TRBJ1-2|TRBV10-3
AISESGESGYT
>TRBJ1-6|TRBV5-1
ASSLEGQGNSPLH
>TRBJ2-7|TRBV5-6
ASRTGTGGSYEQY
>TRBJ2-7|TRBV2
ASSEDRSSYEQY
>TRBJ2-5|TRBV7-2
ASRLETETQY
>TRBJ2-7|TRBV19
ASSIDRGGEQY
>TRBJ2-1|TRBV7-6
ASSLTVEQF
>TRBJ2-7|TRBV7-8
ASSRGLEVYEQY
>TRBJ2-7|TRBV7-9
ASSLEGSSYEQY
>TRBJ1-5|TRBV28
ASSLHQVGQPQH
>TRBJ1-6|TRBV6-6
ASSPGDLEVSPLH
>TRBJ2-3|TRBV7-9
ASSLVLFGASTDTQY
>TRBJ2-3|TRBV27
ASRLGAGDTQY
>TRBJ2-7|TRBV27
ASIPNRSRMAYEQY
>TRBJ2-7|TRBV5-4
ASSLDRMSEQY
>TRBJ2-3|TRBV18
ASSPPTGGGTDTQY
>TRBJ2-2|TRBV6-1
ASSFEGNTGELF
>TRBJ1-1|TRBV5-1
ASSLTDNTEAF
>TRBJ2-1|TRBV4-2
ASSQERSGPGGEQF
>TRBJ2-7|TRBV7-9
ASSLQGAYEQY
>TRBJ2-7|TRBV18
ASSPQLPDRGGEQY
>TRBJ1-1|TRBV7-9
ASSLALQGGTEAF
>TRBJ2-2|TRBV19
ASSIRTGPGELF
>TRBJ2-2|TRBV6-5
ASNKRGITGELF
>TRBJ1-6|TRBV2
ASSELTGSPLH
>TRBJ1-2|TRBV6-1
ASRRGETGYT
>TRBJ2-7|TRBV20-1
SGGQEYEQY
>TRBJ1-2|TRBV2
ASSEEKRARNYGYT
>TRBJ1-3|TRBV7-9
ASSPRGGGNTIY
>TRBJ2-5|TRBV6-7
ASSYFIGTGGRETQY
>TRBJ2-2|TRBV30
AWSPRRAGTGELF
>TRBJ2-5|TRBV6-1
ASSEPETQY
>TRBJ2-7|TRBV15
ATSKNRAYEQY
>TRBJ1-5|TRBV29-1
SVGGGKEQPQH
>TRBJ2-2|TRBV30
AWSFGTAGTGELF
>TRBJ2-5|TRBV18
ASSPPTGGGQETQY
>TRBJ1-4|TRBV6-6
ASSLRDRVELF
>TRBJ2-6|TRBV29-1
SVKGFSGANVLT
>TRBJ2-7|TRBV4-1
ASSPPGAGGSYEQY
>TRBJ1-5|TRBV27
ASSPRGGVGNQPQH
>TRBJ1-4|TRBV30
ACPGQGNEKLF
>TRBJ2-4|TRBV27
ASSRLTGQGFEGAKNIQY